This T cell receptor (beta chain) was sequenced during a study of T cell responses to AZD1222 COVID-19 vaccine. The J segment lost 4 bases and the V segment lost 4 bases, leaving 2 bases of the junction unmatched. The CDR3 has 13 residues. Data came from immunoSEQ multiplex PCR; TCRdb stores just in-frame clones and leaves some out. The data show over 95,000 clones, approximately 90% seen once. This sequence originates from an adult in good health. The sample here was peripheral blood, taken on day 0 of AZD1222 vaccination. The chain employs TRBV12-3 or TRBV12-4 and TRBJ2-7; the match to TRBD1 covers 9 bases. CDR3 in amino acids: CASSYGTGYEQYF. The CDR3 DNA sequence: TGTGCCAGCAGTTACGGGACAGGGTACGAGCAGTACTTC.